This passage covers 24 T cell receptor beta chains from one sample sequenced in a study of blood T cells in healthy people across ages (dated by TCRdb to the mid-2010s). Libraries were prepared through 5' RACE. TCRdb records Illumina HiSeq 2500 as the sequencer. A second roughly 7 to 11 cycle PCR used a sample-barcoded 5' primer and a J-beta primer mix. TCRdb reprocessed the public reads (quality trimming at Q25 with fastp, clone calling with MiXCR) and kept in-frame beta chains. Each CDR3 protein appears once, grouped with its most common genes and DNA. The sample table holds over 950,000 distinct CDR3 sequences, of which under 40% were seen once. Of the sample, around 12% is held by the ten largest clones. The sequencing input was blood. The origin of the receptors is a man between 18 and 29 years old in good health.

This clonotype was counted at least ten times. This chain connects TRBV24-1 to TRBJ2-3; 10 nucleotides match TRBD1. The CDR3 sequence is 16 residues long. Losses at the gene ends were 4 bases for V and 1 base for J; bases not matched to a gene: 4. Germline V gene data show CDR1 as KGHDR and CDR2 as SFDVKD. CDR3 residues: CATSDPGQGGTDTQYF. The CDR3 DNA sequence: TGTGCCACCAGTGACCCTGGACAGGGGGGCACAGATACGCAGTATTTT.

The V and J genes are TRBV4-3 and TRBJ1-2; TRBD1 is a possible D gene (6 bases). This CDR3 is 15 amino acids long. Germline values: CDR1 LGHNA, CDR2 YSLEER. The V gene lost 0 bases and the J gene lost 4 bases, with 12 bases spanning the gap. Here the CDR3 reads CASSQDASGVYGYTF. The CDR3 DNA is TGCGCCAGCAGCCAAGATGCGTCAGGGGTCTATGGCTACACCTTC.

This chain connects TRBV12-3 or TRBV12-4 to TRBJ1-4; 7 bases line up with TRBD1. V trimming: 7 bases; J trimming: 5 bases; junction bases outside the gene matches: 7. The CDR3 runs to 14 residues. The CDR3 reads CASKYGTANEKLFF. CDR3 sequence (DNA): TGTGCCAGCAAGTACGGGACAGCGAATGAAAAACTGTTTTTT.

The rearrangement uses TRBV7-9 and TRBJ1-4, with 11 nucleotides matching TRBD1. This CDR3 is built from 14 residues. The trim removed 8 bases at V and 6 bases at J, leaving 5 bases unmatched. CDR1 is SEHNR and CDR2 is FQNEAQ in the germline V gene (reference sequence). The CDR3, as DNA: TGTGCCAGCGGACCGGACAGGGGGCATGAAAAACTGTTTTTT. This gives the protein CASGPDRGHEKLFF. The entire variable domain, with the rest obtained from reference TRBV7-9 and TRBJ1-4, is as follows: DTGVSQNPRHKITKRGQNVTFRCDPISEHNRLYWYRQTLGQGPEFLTYFQNEAQLEKSRLLSDRFSAERPKGSFSTLEIQRTEQGDSAMYLCASGPDRGHEKLFFGSGTQLSVL.

This clonotype came up a few times. V is TRBV2 and J is TRBJ2-2; no reliable D call. The CDR3 totals 16 residues. Germline V CDR1 and CDR2: SNHLY, FYNNEI. V was clipped by 7 bases and J by 1 base, with 16 bases between them. The CDR3 DNA is TGTGCCAGCATGCGAATTCCCCCGGGGAACACCGGGGAGCTGTTTTTT. Translation gives CASMRIPPGNTGELFF.

This rearrangement joins TRBV27 to TRBJ1-2, with D unclear. This CDR3 has 13 residues. V was shortened by 4 bases and J by 4 bases, with 10 bases between the two germline ends. Germline V gene data show CDR1 as MNHEY and CDR2 as SMNVEV (reference sequence). As DNA, the CDR3 is TGTGCCAGCAGTTCCGACCCCCGCTATGGCTACACCTTC. Translation: CASSSDPRYGYTF.

The chain couples TRBV24-1 to TRBJ2-5; D might be TRBD2 (5 bases). With 4 bases removed from V and 2 bases from J, the gap between germline ends came to 13 bases. CDR1 is KGHDR, CDR2 SFDVKD, per germline. This CDR3 comprises 15 residues. CDR3 protein: CATSDSGLKQETQYF. The DNA of the CDR3 is TGTGCCACCAGTGACTCTGGACTCAAACAAGAGACCCAGTACTTC.

J is TRBJ1-2 and V is TRBV7-9, with 9 nucleotides matching TRBD1. The germline V gene has CDR1 SEHNR and CDR2 FQNEAQ (reference sequence). This CDR3 contains 15 residues. V dropped 3 bases and J dropped 4; count of bases not matched to a gene: 6. The CDR3 coding sequence is TGTGCCAGCAGCTTCCGGGACAGGGAGATCTATGGCTACACCTTC. Its translation: CASSFRDREIYGYTF.

The chain couples TRBV13 to TRBJ2-7; weak D call: TRBD2 (5 bases). Germline CDR1 PRHDT, CDR2 FYEKMQ (reference sequence). V lost 5 bases, J lost 7 bases, and 27 bases lay in between. CDR3 length: 17 residues. The CDR3 region is CASSLVTAGPSTEEQYF. Written as DNA, the CDR3 is TGTGCCAGCAGCCTTGTAACCGCGGGCCCTAGTACCGAGGAGCAGTACTTC. The full variable domain, its missing parts supplied by reference TRBV13 and TRBJ2-7, is AAGVIQSPRHLIKEKRETATLKCYPIPRHDTVYWYQQGPGQDPQFLISFYEKMQSDKGSIPDRFSAQQFSDYHSELNMSSLELGDSALYFCASSLVTAGPSTEEQYFGPGTRLTVT.

In its sample, this clonotype was seen a few times. The CDR3 DNA follows: TGTGCCAGCAGCCAAGACCCAGGCCCTTCCTCCTACAATGAGCAGTTCTTC. This sequence encodes CASSQDPGPSSYNEQFF. The chain combines TRBV4-2 with TRBJ2-1; D is unclear. The V gene lost 0 bases and the J gene lost 0 bases, with 12 bases spanning the gap. Germline V gene sequence: CDR1 LGHNA, CDR2 YNFKEQ. CDR3 length equals 17 residues.

V is TRBV7-2 and J is TRBJ2-7; D may be TRBD2 (6 bases). Germline values: CDR1 SGHTA, CDR2 FQGNSA. Trimming took 2 bases from V and 0 from J, leaving 11 bases between them. This CDR3 comprises 15 residues. The CDR3 sequence: CASSLSREISYEQYF. The CDR3 coding sequence is TGTGCCAGCAGCTTATCACGGGAGATCTCCTACGAGCAGTACTTC.

This clonotype was detected only a few times. This chain connects TRBV12-3 or TRBV12-4 to TRBJ2-1; 13 bases are shared with TRBD2. V shed 1 base and J 4 bases; nucleotides not matched to a gene: 7. This CDR3 contains 18 residues. The CDR3, as DNA: TGTGCCAGCAGTTTAGGGACTAGCGGGGGAAACAGATACAATGAGCAGTTCTTC. As protein: CASSLGTSGGNRYNEQFF.

In this sample, this clonotype turned up once. The chain links TRBV20-1 to TRBJ1-6; D is possibly TRBD1 (5 bases). Germline V lookup: CDR1 DFQATT, CDR2 SNEGSKA (reference sequence). This CDR3 region has 14 residues. The V gene lost 0 bases and the J gene lost 7 bases, with 10 bases spanning the gap. CDR3 bases: TGCAGTGCTAGAGATCCCCGGACAAATTCACCCCTCCACTTT. Translated: CSARDPRTNSPLHF.

This clonotype was detected a few times. The chain is built from TRBV12-3 or TRBV12-4 and TRBJ1-5; a possible D gene is TRBD1 (5 bases). The germline V and J ends were trimmed by 1 base and 6 bases, with 16 bases remaining between them. The CDR3 runs to 16 residues. The CDR3: CASSLGGAQGGQPQHF. CDR3 coding DNA: TGTGCCAGCAGTTTAGGGGGCGCCCAGGGAGGTCAGCCCCAGCATTTT.

This chain connects TRBV20-1 to TRBJ2-1; D unresolved. Germline-derived CDR1 and CDR2 are DFQATT and SNEGSKA (reference sequence). Trimming stripped 3 bases from V and 9 bases from J, with 9 bases between. The CDR3 runs to 11 residues. CDR3 residues: CSARWQTEQFF. The CDR3 DNA reads as TGCAGTGCTAGGTGGCAGACTGAGCAGTTCTTC.

This chain links TRBV12-3 or TRBV12-4 with TRBJ1-1, with TRBD1 as a possible D gene (5 bases). V was clipped by 7 bases and J by 4 bases, with 16 bases between them. The CDR3 extends over 14 amino acids. The CDR3 nucleotides are TGTGCCAGCAACACACGTGCGGGGACCACTGAAGCTTTCTTT. This gives the protein CASNTRAGTTEAFF.

This chain uses TRBV9 with TRBJ2-2; 10 bases are shared with TRBD2. This CDR3 region has 15 residues. The J segment lost 5 bases and the V segment lost 4 bases, leaving 5 bases of the junction unmatched. Germline CDR1 and CDR2: SGDLS and YYNGEE. CDR3 in amino acids: CASSNSGGNTGELFF. The CDR3 nucleotides read TGTGCCAGCAGCAATAGCGGGGGGAATACCGGGGAGCTGTTTTTT.

The rearrangement joins TRBV4-1 to TRBJ1-2; 9 bases are a match to TRBD1. Germline V CDR1 and CDR2: MGHRA, YSYEKL. The CDR3 loop spans 14 amino acids. Germline trimming cut 3 bases from V and 7 bases from J; bases unmatched to any gene: 6. CDR3 in amino acids: CASSQDRGGGGYTF. Here the CDR3 DNA reads TGCGCCAGCAGCCAGGACAGGGGAGGAGGTGGCTACACCTTC.

The J gene is TRBJ1-1, the V gene TRBV4-3; the D gene is possibly TRBD1 (5 bases). V was pared by 0 bases and J by 6 bases, with 11 bases between. The germline V gene has CDR1 LGHNA and CDR2 YSLEER. This CDR3 has 14 amino acids. The CDR3 DNA sequence: TGCGCCAGCAGCCAAGATACCGGGGGTGCTGAAGCTTTCTTT. It specifies CASSQDTGGAEAFF.

This clonotype has only one observation. J is TRBJ2-2 and V is TRBV6-1; D is possibly TRBD2 (5 bases). Looked up from germline, CDR1 is MNHNS and CDR2 is SASEGT. CDR3 size: 13 residues. Trimming removed 10 bases at V and 4 bases at J, with 13 bases between. CDR3 in DNA: TGTGCCATGCGTCAGAGCGGCACCGGGGAGCTGTTTTTT. As protein: CAMRQSGTGELFF.

The chain links TRBV30 to TRBJ1-2, with a tentative D call TRBD1 (5 bases). Germline V gene sequence: CDR1 GTSNPN, CDR2 SVGIG (reference sequence). V was cut by 0 bases and J by 4 bases, with 12 bases left in between. The CDR3 length is 14 residues. The CDR3 DNA is TGTGCCTGGAGTGTGGGGCCGCAGGGCTATGGCTACACCTTC. Amino acids: CAWSVGPQGYGYTF. Based on the CDR3 plus reference TRBV30 and TRBJ1-2, the full variable domain is SQTIHQWPATLVQPVGSPLSLECTVEGTSNPNLYWYRQAAGRGLQLLFYSVGIGQISSEVPQNLSASRPQDRQFILSSKKLLLSDSGFYLCAWSVGPQGYGYTFGSGTRLTVV.

V gene TRBV6-1 combines with J gene TRBJ1-5; D perhaps matches TRBD1 (6 bases). Germline V lookup: CDR1 MNHNS, CDR2 SASEGT. Deletions cut 8 bases from V and 0 bases from J, with 20 bases between. The CDR3 spans 17 residues. The CDR3, as DNA: TGTGCCAGCGGTGTTCCTCCGGGACAATATAGCAATCAGCCCCAGCATTTT. Protein sequence: CASGVPPGQYSNQPQHF.

The chain carries TRBV11-2 and TRBJ1-6; D is possibly TRBD1 (5 bases). The germline CDR1 and CDR2 sequences are SGHAT and FQNNGV. The V gene lost 5 bases and the J gene lost 7 bases, with 15 bases spanning the gap. The CDR3 loop spans 15 amino acids. Here the CDR3 reads CASSPVGQQNSPLHF. As DNA, the CDR3 is TGTGCCAGCAGCCCGGTGGGGCAACAAAATTCACCCCTCCACTTT. Complete variable domain (other parts from reference TRBV11-2 and TRBJ1-6): EAGVAQSPRYKIIEKRQSVAFWCNPISGHATLYWYQQILGQGPKLLIQFQNNGVVDDSQLPKDRFSAERLKGVDSTLKIQPAKLEDSAVYLCASSPVGQQNSPLHFGNGTRLTVT.

The chain couples TRBV7-9 to TRBJ1-1, with 11 bases aligning to TRBD1. The CDR3 consists of 15 residues. V lost 5 bases, J lost 4 bases, and 6 bases stayed unmatched. CDR1 SEHNR and CDR2 FQNEAQ come from the germline V gene (reference sequence). The CDR3 coding sequence is TGTGCCAGCAGCAAGTGGACAGGGGGCGTCACTGAAGCTTTCTTT. Amino acid sequence: CASSKWTGGVTEAFF.